The T cell receptor (beta chain) described here comes from a study of tumor and adjacent non-tumor tissue in lung cancer. Findings and caveats of the study: Significantly higher TCR diversity was found in tumor than normal lung.

No cell sorting was done before RNA was extracted from the tissue. Germline V lookup: CDR1 SQVTM, CDR2 ANQGSEA. V lost 6 bases to trimming and J lost 15 bases, with 22 bases between them. The CDR3 loop spans 12 amino acids. Turning to this clonotype: Antigen unknown.

Three rounds of nested PCR, following a modified ARM-PCR protocol, produced the TCRbeta library. TCRdb re-called the multiplex PCR reads with MiXCR, one entry per CDR3 protein. The sample contains approximately 86,000 distinct CDR3 sequences, over 55% of which appear only once. This sequence originates from a woman between 40 and 55 years old with non-small cell lung cancer. The genes are TRBV29-1 and TRBJ2-3; D might be TRBD1 (6 bases). Input material: lung tumor tissue. CDR3: CSVRGSTDTHYF. The CDR3 DNA reads as TGCAGCGTCAGGGGAAGCACAGATACACACTATTTT.